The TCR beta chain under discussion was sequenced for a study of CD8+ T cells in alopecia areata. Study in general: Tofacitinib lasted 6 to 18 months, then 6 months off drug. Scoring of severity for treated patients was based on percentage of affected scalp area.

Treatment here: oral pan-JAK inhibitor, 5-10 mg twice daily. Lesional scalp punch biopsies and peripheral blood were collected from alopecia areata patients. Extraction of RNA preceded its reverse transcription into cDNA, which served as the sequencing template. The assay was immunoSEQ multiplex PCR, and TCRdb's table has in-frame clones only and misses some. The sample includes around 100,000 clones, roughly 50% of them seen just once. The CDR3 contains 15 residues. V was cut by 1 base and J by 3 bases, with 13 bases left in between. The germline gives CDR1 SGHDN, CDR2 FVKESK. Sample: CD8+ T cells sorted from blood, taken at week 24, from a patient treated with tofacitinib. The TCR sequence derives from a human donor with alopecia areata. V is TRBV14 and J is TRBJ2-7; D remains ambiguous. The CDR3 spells CASSQVPAASYEQYF. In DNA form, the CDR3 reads TGTGCCAGCAGCCAAGTGCCGGCGGCAAGCTACGAGCAGTACTTC.